This T cell receptor (beta chain) was identified in a study of OX40 agonist ivuxolimab in advanced cancers. CDR1 is LNHDA, CDR2 SQIVND, per germline (reference sequence). Trimming removed 3 bases from V and 6 bases from J, with 14 bases in between. The CDR3 covers 14 residues. Produced via immunoSEQ multiplex PCR; TCRdb's table is partial and in-frame only. The table has approximately 91,000 clones, about 86% seen once. This TCR came from an adult with an advanced solid tumor such as melanoma, head and neck, liver or kidney cancer. The material sequenced was CD4+ or CD8+ T cells sorted from blood, taken in a trial of the OX40 agonist ivuxolimab. The V call is TRBV19, the J call TRBJ1-2; D is ambiguous. The CDR3 DNA reads as TGTGCCAGTAGTATTGGACGATTGCTCGATGGCTACACCTTC. Protein product: CASSIGRLLDGYTF.